These T cell receptor beta chains were read from a single sample in a study of blood T cell repertoires in COVID-19. Only in-frame clones appear in the TCRdb table, and some are missing; sequencing was by immunoSEQ multiplex PCR. The table has about 69,000 clones, about four fifths seen once. Sequencing used peripheral blood. The source is a human donor in a cohort sampled during active COVID-19. CDR3s include the opening cysteine and the closing phenylalanine or tryptophan. D genes are given only for firm matches. For some rows the clone size is stated as once, few or many, or as a class when expanded; others skip it.

>TRBV29-1|TRBJ2-7|many|TRBD2
CSVVPGLAGLGQYF
TGCAGCGTTGTCCCCGGACTAGCGGGGCTCGGGCAGTACTTC
>TRBV27|TRBJ2-5|.|.
CASRPQGGRETQYF
TGTGCCAGCAGGCCCCAGGGTGGGAGGGAGACCCAGTACTTC
>TRBV29-1|TRBJ1-1|few|.
CSVEGPGEAFF
TGCAGCGTTGAGGGCCCTGGGGAAGCTTTCTTT
>TRBV5-1|TRBJ2-2|.|TRBD1
CASSPTGTANTGELFF
TGCGCCAGCAGCCCGACCGGGACAGCTAACACCGGGGAGCTGTTTTTT
>TRBV27|TRBJ1-4|.|TRBD1
CASSSGSGQANEKLFF
TGTGCCAGCAGTTCTGGTAGCGGACAGGCAAATGAAAAACTGTTTTTT
>TRBV28|TRBJ2-5|.|.
CASSLGDGWRETQYF
TGTGCCAGCAGTTTGGGTGACGGATGGAGGGAGACCCAGTACTTC
>TRBV12-3/TRBV12-4|TRBJ1-5|.|.
CASTDGREPQHF
TGTGCCAGCACCGATGGGAGGGAGCCCCAGCATTTT
>TRBV14|TRBJ1-6|.|TRBD1
CASKKTGGDSPLHF
TGTGCCAGCAAAAAGACAGGGGGCGATTCACCCCTCCACTTT
>TRBV3-1/TRBV3-2|TRBJ2-3|few|TRBD2
CASTRTSGTDTQYF
TGTGCCAGCACCCGGACTAGCGGGACAGATACGCAGTATTTT
>TRBV27|TRBJ1-1|.|TRBD1
CASSPGRGPHTEAFF
TGTGCCAGCAGTCCCGGGAGGGGGCCACACACTGAAGCTTTCTTT
>TRBV19|TRBJ2-1|.|.
CASTSDRYLNEQFF
TGTGCCAGTACCTCGGACAGATACCTCAATGAGCAGTTCTTC
>TRBV5-1|TRBJ1-6|.|TRBD1
CASSLEPTGSNSPLHF
TGCGCCAGCAGCTTGGAACCGACAGGGTCCAATTCACCCCTCCACTTT
>TRBV7-2|TRBJ2-1|.|TRBD2
CASSLEAGGRYEQFF
TGTGCCAGCAGCTTAGAAGCGGGGGGGCGGTATGAGCAGTTCTTC
>TRBV3-1/TRBV3-2|TRBJ2-5|.|TRBD2
CASRRLAGAQETQYF
TGTGCCAGCAGGCGACTAGCGGGGGCTCAGGAGACCCAGTACTTC
>TRBV6-5|TRBJ1-2|.|.
CASSYSTRGGYGYTF
TGTGCCAGCAGTTACTCGACCAGGGGTGGCTATGGCTACACCTTC
>TRBV30|TRBJ2-1|.|TRBD2
CAWTSGGALYNEQFF
TGTGCCTGGACTAGCGGGGGGGCTCTGTACAATGAGCAGTTCTTC
>TRBV9|TRBJ1-2|.|TRBD1
CASSGDSVGYTF
TGTGCCAGCAGCGGGGACAGCGTTGGCTACACCTTC
>TRBV6-2/TRBV6-3|TRBJ2-1|.|TRBD2
CASSASGVSGNEQFF
TGTGCCAGCAGTGCGAGCGGGGTATCGGGGAATGAGCAGTTCTTC
>TRBV2|TRBJ1-3|.|.
CASRARHAGNTIYF
TGTGCCAGCAGGGCTCGACACGCTGGAAACACCATATATTTT
>TRBV19|TRBJ2-7|.|TRBD1
CASSIPTGTSYEQYF
TGTGCCAGTAGTATACCGACAGGGACATCCTACGAGCAGTACTTC
>TRBV6-1|TRBJ2-5|.|.
CASSALPTPGLEETQYF
TGTGCCAGCAGTGCCCTACCAACGCCAGGGTTGGAAGAGACCCAGTACTTC
>TRBV15|TRBJ1-5|.|TRBD1
CATSLTGGGGQPQHF
TGTGCCACCAGCTTAACAGGGGGCGGGGGACAGCCCCAGCATTTT
>TRBV2|TRBJ1-2|.|.
CASSESGAEWYGYTF
TGTGCCAGCAGTGAAAGCGGGGCGGAGTGGTATGGCTACACCTTC
>TRBV10-3|TRBJ1-6|.|TRBD1
CAIIYLIIRDRHRPINSPLHF
TGTGCCATCATATATCTCATAATCCGGGACAGGCACCGTCCTATTAATTCACCCCTCCACTTT
>TRBV6-5|TRBJ2-3|.|.
CASRRTETSDTQYF
TGTGCCAGCAGACGGACAGAGACTTCAGATACGCAGTATTTT
>TRBV10-2|TRBJ1-1|.|.
CASKITGVRSEAFF
TGCGCCAGCAAGATAACGGGGGTAAGGTCTGAAGCTTTCTTT
>TRBV20-1|TRBJ2-1|.|.
CSANTYNEQFF
TGCAGTGCTAACACCTACAATGAGCAGTTCTTC
>TRBV6-2/TRBV6-3|TRBJ2-1|few|TRBD2
CASSYSGGRSNEQFF
TGTGCCAGCAGTTACTCTGGCGGGAGGAGCAATGAGCAGTTCTTC
>TRBV5-4|TRBJ2-5|.|.
CASSDPRGALETQYF
TGTGCCAGCAGCGACCCTCGGGGGGCCCTAGAGACCCAGTACTTC
>TRBV6-5|TRBJ2-7|.|.
CASSYSTGYEQYF
TGTGCCAGCAGTTACTCGACAGGCTACGAGCAGTACTTC
>TRBV10-3|TRBJ2-7|.|TRBD2
CAISDSGTSGRSGSPYEQYF
TGTGCCATCAGTGATTCCGGGACTAGCGGGAGGAGTGGGAGTCCCTACGAGCAGTACTTC
>TRBV5-4|TRBJ1-2|.|TRBD1
CAAGGDYGYTF
TGTGCGGCAGGGGGAGACTATGGCTACACCTTC
>TRBV5-1|TRBJ1-1|.|.
CASSLTGPGEAFF
TGCGCCAGCAGCTTGACAGGGCCAGGTGAAGCTTTCTTT
>TRBV6-7|TRBJ2-3|.|TRBD2
CASSYSDGRAISPDTQYF
TGTGCCAGCAGTTACTCGGACGGGAGGGCCATTAGCCCAGATACGCAGTATTTT
>TRBV9|TRBJ1-1|.|.
CASSVGPLQGENPEAFF
TGTGCCAGCAGCGTAGGTCCCTTACAGGGCGAGAACCCTGAAGCTTTCTTT
>TRBV19|TRBJ1-3|.|.
CASSISVLAGGNTIYF
TGTGCCAGTAGTATCTCGGTCCTCGCCGGTGGAAACACCATATATTTT
>TRBV3-1/TRBV3-2|TRBJ2-2|.|TRBD1
CASSRRTGGGTGELFF
TGTGCCAGCAGCCGTCGGACAGGGGGCGGCACCGGGGAGCTGTTTTTT
>TRBV18|TRBJ2-5|.|TRBD2
CASSRLTSGVQETQYF
TGTGCCAGCTCACGCCTCACTAGCGGGGTCCAAGAGACCCAGTACTTC
>TRBV6-5|TRBJ1-1|.|TRBD1
CASKKGQVNTEAFF
TGTGCCAGCAAAAAGGGACAGGTGAACACTGAAGCTTTCTTT
>TRBV27|TRBJ2-7|few|TRBD1
CASSSLDRTYEQYF
TGTGCCAGCAGTTCCTTGGACAGGACCTACGAGCAGTACTTC
>TRBV7-9|TRBJ2-7|.|TRBD2
CASSQEVPLAGGEQYF
TGTGCCAGCAGCCAAGAGGTCCCCCTAGCGGGGGGCGAGCAGTACTTC
>TRBV4-2|TRBJ2-7|.|TRBD2
CASSQDLSGGYEQYF
TGTGCCAGCAGCCAAGACTTAAGCGGGGGGTACGAGCAGTACTTC
>TRBV5-1|TRBJ2-3|.|TRBD2
CASSPTSGSTDTQYF
TGCGCCAGCAGCCCAACTAGCGGTAGCACAGATACGCAGTATTTT
>TRBV7-7|TRBJ2-3|once|TRBD2
CASSPSGGGTDTQYF
TGTGCTAGCAGCCCTAGCGGGGGGGGCACAGATACGCAGTATTTT
>TRBV10-2|TRBJ1-2|.|TRBD1
CASRGQGAGYGYTF
TGCGCCAGCAGGGGACAGGGGGCGGGCTATGGCTACACCTTC
>TRBV11-2|TRBJ2-5|.|TRBD2
CASSLSMGLARETQYF
TGTGCCAGCAGCTTAAGCATGGGACTAGCACGGGAGACCCAGTACTTC
>TRBV27|TRBJ2-5|.|TRBD1
CASSLSTGGGQETQYF
TGTGCCAGCAGTTTATCGACAGGGGGCGGTCAGGAGACCCAGTACTTC
>TRBV2|TRBJ1-1|.|TRBD1
CASTVRTGGEAAFF
TGTGCCAGCACCGTGAGGACAGGGGGCGAGGCAGCTTTCTTT
>TRBV29-1|TRBJ2-7|.|.
CSFTGTLYEQYF
TGCAGCTTTACAGGGACCCTCTACGAGCAGTACTTC
>TRBV19|TRBJ2-7|few|TRBD2
CASSTRTSGSGEQYF
TGTGCCAGTAGTACTCGGACTAGCGGGAGCGGCGAGCAGTACTTC
>TRBV27|TRBJ2-7|.|TRBD1
CASRARQGAYEQYF
TGTGCCAGCAGGGCCAGACAGGGGGCGTACGAGCAGTACTTC
>TRBV19|TRBJ1-1|.|TRBD1
CASSIGGGNTEAFF
TGTGCCAGTAGTATTGGAGGGGGCAACACTGAAGCTTTCTTT
>TRBV5-1|TRBJ2-3|.|TRBD2
CASSVGRGGAEDTQYF
TGCGCCAGCAGCGTGGGGCGCGGGGGGGCGGAAGATACGCAGTATTTT
>TRBV30|TRBJ1-5|.|TRBD1
CAWGQDNQPQHF
TGTGCCTGGGGACAGGATAATCAGCCCCAGCATTTT
>TRBV7-8|TRBJ2-7|.|.
CASSLARMGLGGGEQYF
TGTGCCAGCAGCTTAGCGAGGATGGGACTAGGGGGCGGCGAGCAGTACTTC
>TRBV28|TRBJ1-6|once|.
CASSSTAPSYNSPLHF
TGTGCCAGCAGTTCGACAGCACCCTCCTATAATTCACCCCTCCACTTT
>TRBV5-1|TRBJ1-1|.|TRBD1
CASSLVGQENTEAFF
TGCGCCAGCAGCTTGGTGGGACAGGAGAACACTGAAGCTTTCTTT